This T cell receptor (beta chain) originates from a study of blood T cell repertoires in COVID-19. Germline loops: CDR1 ENHRY, CDR2 SYGVKD. V was pared by 9 bases and J by 6 bases, with 7 bases of the junction left unmatched. This CDR3 comprises 13 residues. The data were produced by immunoSEQ multiplex PCR, yet TCRdb's version contains in-frame clones alone and is incomplete. The table includes approximately 350,000 clones, roughly four fifths detected once. This receptor was identified in a woman aged 50 to 60 who had recovered from COVID-19. The V and J genes are TRBV10-3 and TRBJ1-5; 8 nucleotides match TRBD1. The sample was PBMCs or T cells enriched from blood (not recorded which). The CDR3 nucleotides are TGTGCCATACAGGGGGGAGAAGCTCAGCCCCAGCATTTT. The encoded protein is CAIQGGEAQPQHF.